These T cell receptor beta chains were read from a single sample in a study of blood T cell repertoires in COVID-19. Only in-frame clones appear in the TCRdb table, and some are missing; sequencing was by immunoSEQ multiplex PCR. The table shows roughly 200,000 clones, with 88% occurring only once. Input material: peripheral blood. The origin of the receptors is a man aged 18 to 35 with active or convalescent COVID-19. Each CDR3 is given with its conserved first and last residue. D genes are given only for firm matches. Some rows have no size entry. The others give once, few or many, or a class for an expanded clone.

>-|TRBJ2-1|-|TRBV5-1|16
CASSLDGARSYNEQFF
TGCGCCAGCAGCTTGGATGGGGCGCGATCCTACAATGAGCAGTTCTTC
>once|TRBJ2-5|TRBD2|TRBV29-1|14
CSVETSGRGQTQYF
TGCAGCGTTGAGACTAGCGGGAGGGGACAGACCCAGTACTTC
>-|TRBJ1-2|-|TRBV19|15
CASSIERNLNYGYTF
TGTGCCAGTAGTATAGAGCGGAATTTAAACTATGGCTACACCTTC
>-|TRBJ1-1|-|TRBV25-1|15
CASSELTGFNTEAFF
TGTGCCAGCAGTGAACTAACAGGGTTTAACACTGAAGCTTTCTTT
>once|TRBJ2-7|-|TRBV6-5|16
CASSYLFGREFDEQYF
TGTGCCAGCAGTTACCTTTTTGGACGGGAGTTCGACGAGCAGTACTTC
>-|TRBJ2-1|-|TRBV29-1|12
CSVQDSPGEQFF
TGCAGCGTCCAGGACAGTCCGGGTGAGCAGTTCTTC
>-|TRBJ2-1|TRBD1|TRBV7-3|15
CASSLPGQGKNEQFF
TGTGCCAGCAGCCTGCCGGGACAGGGGAAAAATGAGCAGTTCTTC
>-|TRBJ2-1|TRBD2|TRBV4-2|16
CASSQDASGGVNEQFF
TGTGCCAGCAGCCAAGACGCCAGCGGGGGGGTCAATGAGCAGTTCTTC
>-|TRBJ1-4|TRBD1|TRBV5-5|15
CASSHPGQNVEKLFF
TGTGCCAGCAGCCATCCGGGACAGAATGTTGAAAAACTGTTTTTT
>-|TRBJ2-1|TRBD2|TRBV27|13
CASRTSGSDEQFF
TGTGCCAGCAGGACTAGCGGGAGCGATGAGCAGTTCTTC
>-|TRBJ1-2|-|TRBV5-4|15
CASGLTATVFGGYTF
TGTGCCAGCGGACTGACGGCGACCGTATTTGGCGGCTACACCTTC
>-|TRBJ2-1|TRBD1|TRBV7-2|16
CASSLFWTGPYNEQFF
TGTGCCAGCAGCCTTTTTTGGACAGGGCCTTACAATGAGCAGTTCTTC
>-|TRBJ2-7|-|TRBV9|14
CASSAHPSGNEQYF
TGTGCCAGCAGCGCCCATCCATCCGGGAACGAGCAGTACTTC
>-|TRBJ2-3|TRBD2|TRBV27|15
CASSLNSGGLDTQYF
TGTGCCAGCAGTTTAAATAGCGGGGGGTTAGATACGCAGTATTTT
>-|TRBJ2-7|-|TRBV9|16
CASSDEGDTGTYEQYF
TGTGCCAGCAGCGACGAGGGAGATACGGGAACCTACGAGCAGTACTTC
>-|TRBJ1-1|TRBD1|TRBV29-1|14
CSVEVDRENTEAFF
TGCAGCGTTGAAGTTGACAGGGAGAACACTGAAGCTTTCTTT
>-|TRBJ1-1|-|TRBV18|16
CASSPSRGSAATEAFF
TGTGCCAGCTCACCTTCCCGGGGGTCAGCCGCCACTGAAGCTTTCTTT
>once|TRBJ2-6|-|TRBV7-2|19
CASSSHILTALSGANVLTF
TGTGCCAGCAGCTCGCACATTTTGACAGCGCTCTCTGGGGCCAACGTCCTGACTTTC
>-|TRBJ1-1|-|TRBV3-1/TRBV3-2|14
CASSPMRGSTEAFF
TGTGCCAGCAGCCCGATGAGGGGGAGCACTGAAGCTTTCTTT
>-|TRBJ1-5|TRBD1|TRBV6-1|14
CASSETGGGQPQHF
TGTGCCAGCAGTGAGACAGGGGGAGGTCAGCCCCAGCATTTT
>-|TRBJ2-4|TRBD1|TRBV3-1/TRBV3-2|12
CASSRTGVRVHF
TGTGCCAGCAGCCGGACAGGGGTTCGGGTACACTTC
>-|TRBJ2-1|TRBD1|TRBV12-3/TRBV12-4|12
CASWRGAGGHFF
TGTGCCAGCTGGAGGGGGGCAGGGGGCCATTTCTTC
>-|TRBJ1-6|-|TRBV28|15
CASSLFRGLGSPLHF
TGTGCCAGCAGTTTATTCAGGGGTCTTGGTTCACCCCTCCACTTT
>once|TRBJ2-4|-|TRBV2|16
CASSESSLLAKNIQYF
TGTGCCAGCAGTGAGTCGTCCCTACTAGCCAAAAACATTCAGTACTTC
>-|TRBJ1-1|-|TRBV30|14
CAWSARQQNTEAFF
TGTGCCTGGAGTGCCCGACAACAGAACACTGAAGCTTTCTTT
>-|TRBJ1-5|-|TRBV11-2|13
CASSRGVYQPQHF
TGTGCCAGCAGCCGGGGGGTATATCAGCCCCAGCATTTT
>-|TRBJ2-5|TRBD1|TRBV5-1|17
CASSPTGTRGPQETQYF
TGCGCCAGCAGCCCGACAGGGACGAGGGGGCCCCAAGAGACCCAGTACTTC
>-|TRBJ2-3|TRBD1|TRBV6-5|12
CASSRGRDTQYF
TGTGCCAGCAGTAGGGGGCGGGATACGCAGTATTTT
>-|TRBJ2-7|TRBD2|TRBV3-1/TRBV3-2|14
CASSPGLAVYEQYF
TGTGCCAGCAGCCCAGGACTAGCCGTCTACGAGCAGTACTTC
>-|TRBJ2-7|TRBD1|TRBV12-3/TRBV12-4|13
CASSFGTVTEQYF
TGTGCCAGCAGTTTCGGGACAGTGACCGAGCAGTACTTC
>-|TRBJ2-5|TRBD2|TRBV5-4|16
CASSFPSGGNQETQYF
TGTGCCAGCAGCTTCCCTAGCGGGGGGAACCAAGAGACCCAGTACTTC
>-|TRBJ1-5|-|TRBV19|14
CASAQGKGNQPQHF
TGTGCCAGTGCTCAGGGAAAAGGCAATCAGCCCCAGCATTTT
>-|TRBJ1-6|TRBD1|TRBV29-1|14
CNVGGQGANSPLHF
TGCAACGTTGGGGGACAGGGGGCCAATTCACCCCTCCACTTT
>-|TRBJ1-1|-|TRBV6-6|17
CASSRRMQFRVGTEAFF
TGTGCCAGCAGTCGTCGTATGCAGTTCAGGGTGGGCACTGAAGCTTTCTTT
>-|TRBJ2-7|TRBD1|TRBV6-5|15
CASRGGQGYNYEQYF
TGTGCCAGCAGGGGCGGACAGGGATATAACTACGAGCAGTACTTC
>-|TRBJ1-2|-|TRBV10-3|13
CAISESRGRGYTF
TGTGCCATCAGTGAGTCGAGAGGGCGCGGCTACACCTTC